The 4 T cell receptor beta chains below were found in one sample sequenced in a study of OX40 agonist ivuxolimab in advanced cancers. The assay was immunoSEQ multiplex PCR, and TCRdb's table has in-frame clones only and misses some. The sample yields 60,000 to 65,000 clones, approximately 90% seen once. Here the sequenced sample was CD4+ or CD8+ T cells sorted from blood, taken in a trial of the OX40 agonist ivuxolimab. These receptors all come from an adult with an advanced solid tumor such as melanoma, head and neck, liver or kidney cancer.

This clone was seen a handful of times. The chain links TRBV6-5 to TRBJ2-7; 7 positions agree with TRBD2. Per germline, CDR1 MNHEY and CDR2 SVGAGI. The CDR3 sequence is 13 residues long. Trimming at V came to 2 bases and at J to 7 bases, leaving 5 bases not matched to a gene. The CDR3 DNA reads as TGTGCCAGCAGTTACCTGTCGGGGGGTGAGCAGTACTTC. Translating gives CASSYLSGGEQYF.

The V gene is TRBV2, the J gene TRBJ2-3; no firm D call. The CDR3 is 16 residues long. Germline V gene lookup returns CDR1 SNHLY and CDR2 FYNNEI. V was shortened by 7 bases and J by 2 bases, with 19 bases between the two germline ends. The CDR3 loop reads CASNRVGAHVTDTQYF. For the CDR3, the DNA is TGTGCCAGCAACCGGGTTGGAGCCCATGTCACAGATACGCAGTATTTT.

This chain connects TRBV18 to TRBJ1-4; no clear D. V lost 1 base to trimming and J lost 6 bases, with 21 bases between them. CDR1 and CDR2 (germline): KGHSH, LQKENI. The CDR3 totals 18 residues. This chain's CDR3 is CASSPLGERLENHEKLFF. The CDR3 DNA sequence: TGTGCCAGCTCACCACTGGGAGAGAGGTTGGAGAATCATGAAAAACTGTTTTTT.

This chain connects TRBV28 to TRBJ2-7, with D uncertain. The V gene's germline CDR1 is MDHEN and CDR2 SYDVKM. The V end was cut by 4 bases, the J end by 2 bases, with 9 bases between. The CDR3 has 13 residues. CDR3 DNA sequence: TGTGCCAGCAGTTCCGGCTGGACCTACGAGCAGTACTTC. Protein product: CASSSGWTYEQYF.